The clone carrying this T cell receptor (beta chain) has only one observation. Source study methods: Nucleated cell number was recorded as an estimate derived from reference gene primer amplification. The data were produced by immunoSEQ multiplex PCR, yet TCRdb's version contains in-frame clones alone and is incomplete. V and J calls and clone size follow that table, whereas D and trimming were derived from the DNA. Here the sample spans tens of thousands of clones, 65% to 85% being singletons. The data are from a study of blood T cell repertoires in COVID-19. On the study more broadly: The analysed material was cDNA or gDNA that came from T cells, B-cell-depleted T cells, or PBMCs.

Enrolled during active infection, Seattle patients were then followed longitudinally. V lost 0 bases and J 4 bases, leaving 15 bases between the germline ends. This CDR3 has 16 amino acids. Germline CDR1 LGHNA, CDR2 YSLEER. The TCR comes from a man of 80 years or more with COVID-19, enrolled during active disease. V usage is TRBV4-3 and J usage is TRBJ2-5, with D possibly being TRBD1 (5 bases). Specimen: peripheral blood. CDR3 sequence reads: CASSQDIRAPLETQYF. The CDR3 nucleotides read TGCGCCAGCAGCCAAGATATCAGGGCCCCCCTAGAGACCCAGTACTTC.